This T cell receptor beta chain was captured by sequencing in a study of control samples from healthy donors and cancer patients. Produced via immunoSEQ multiplex PCR; TCRdb's table is partial and in-frame only. The profile shows around 50,000 clones, over 85% of them singletons. Material: blood. The TCR was taken from a man aged 25 to 40 in good health.

The CDR3: CASSFPEETQYF. CDR3 DNA: TGTGCCAGCAGTTTTCCCGAAGAGACCCAGTACTTC. The rearrangement links TRBV12-3 or TRBV12-4 to TRBJ2-5; the D is unclear. This CDR3 region has 12 residues. The V and J ends lost 3 bases and 3 bases respectively, with 5 bases between them.